The 10 T cell receptor beta chains listed next were all sequenced from one sample in a study of blood T cell repertoires in COVID-19. The assay was immunoSEQ multiplex PCR, and TCRdb's table has in-frame clones only and misses some. Of 130,000 to 150,000 clones listed, 85% to 90% are singletons. The material sequenced was peripheral blood. Source of these receptors: a woman aged 45-59 years with active or convalescent COVID-19.

V usage is TRBV7-2 and J usage is TRBJ2-3; possibly TRBD2 for D (7 bases). The germline V gene encodes CDR1 SGHTA and CDR2 FQGNSA. This CDR3 is built from 15 residues. V lost 1 base to trimming and J lost 3 bases, with 11 bases between them. CDR3: CASSLEGGGTDTQYF. The CDR3 DNA reads as TGTGCCAGCAGCTTAGAGGGGGGGGGAACAGATACGCAGTATTTT.

The chain combines TRBV18 with TRBJ1-2, with a tentative D call TRBD1 (6 bases). V lost 1 base to trimming and J lost 4 bases, with 19 bases between them. CDR3 length: 17 residues. Looked up from germline, CDR1 is KGHSH and CDR2 is LQKENI. CDR3 sequence reads: CASSPLAVWGRGYGYTF. Written as DNA, the CDR3 is TGTGCCAGCTCACCACTGGCGGTCTGGGGGCGCGGCTATGGCTACACCTTC.

V and J are TRBV19 and TRBJ2-7, with TRBD2 matching 8 bases. Germline lookup yields CDR1 LNHDA and CDR2 SQIVND (reference sequence). J was trimmed by 2 bases and V by 3 bases; bases with no gene match: 6. This CDR3 is 15 amino acids long. The CDR3 sequence is CASSIGGGQTYEQYF. Here the CDR3 DNA reads TGTGCCAGTAGTATCGGGGGGGGCCAAACCTACGAGCAGTACTTC.

The chain couples TRBV5-1 to TRBJ2-5; D perhaps matches TRBD2 (5 bases). This CDR3 region has 14 residues. The germline V gene encodes CDR1 SGHRS and CDR2 YFSETQ. Trimming removed 6 bases from V and 1 base from J, with 13 bases in between. The CDR3 nucleotides read TGCGCCAGCACAAGGACTGCCTCCCAAGAGACCCAGTACTTC. Protein product: CASTRTASQETQYF.

The V call is TRBV15, the J call TRBJ2-7; D is undetermined. The CDR3 is 17 amino acids. V dropped 1 base and J dropped 2 bases, with 18 bases sitting between them. Germline values: CDR1 LNHNV, CDR2 YYDKDF (reference sequence). As DNA, the CDR3 is TGTGCCACCAGCAGAGCCCGAGTATCGGGTTTAGCCTACGAGCAGTACTTC. As protein: CATSRARVSGLAYEQYF.

The CDR3 coding sequence is TGTGCCAGTAGTTCACCGACAGGAAGAAATAACTATGGCTACACCTTC. This gives the protein CASSSPTGRNNYGYTF. The chain has TRBV19 and TRBJ1-2; possible D gene TRBD1, 6 bases. The CDR3 contains 16 residues. Per germline, CDR1 LNHDA and CDR2 SQIVND (reference sequence). V was trimmed by 5 bases and J by 1 base, leaving 17 bases between them.

The V call is TRBV4-1, the J call TRBJ2-3, with TRBD2 matching over 9 bases. Germline values: CDR1 MGHRA, CDR2 YSYEKL. With 4 bases clipped from V and 3 bases from J, the junction kept 8 bases outside the gene matches. The CDR3 covers 16 residues. CDR3 region: CASSLLPGLATDTQYF. The CDR3 DNA is TGCGCCAGCAGCCTACTACCGGGACTAGCTACAGATACGCAGTATTTT.

The chain has TRBV18 and TRBJ2-2; tentative D call: TRBD1 (5 bases). Looked up from germline, CDR1 is KGHSH and CDR2 is LQKENI. This CDR3 spans 15 amino acids. Trimming removed 7 bases from V and 4 bases from J, with 16 bases in between. CDR3 in DNA: TGTGCCAGCTTTATTCAGGGCCTAGGCACCGGGGAGCTGTTTTTT. Protein product: CASFIQGLGTGELFF.

The rearrangement uses TRBV7-8 and TRBJ2-5; a possible D gene is TRBD2 (5 bases). This CDR3 comprises 17 residues. Germline V lookup: CDR1 SGHVS, CDR2 FQNEAQ. The V end was cut by 1 base, the J end by 1 base, with 16 bases between. The CDR3 is CASSLESGRLFQETQYF. The DNA for the CDR3 is TGTGCCAGCAGCTTAGAGTCGGGGAGACTATTCCAAGAGACCCAGTACTTC.

The V gene is TRBV7-8, the J gene TRBJ2-1; TRBD1 agrees at 7 bases. The J segment lost 4 bases and the V segment lost 6 bases, leaving 6 bases of the junction unmatched. In germline, CDR1 is SGHVS, CDR2 FQNEAQ. The length of the CDR3 is 14 residues. Here the CDR3 reads CASRPDRTYNEQFF. DNA of the CDR3: TGTGCCAGCAGACCGGACAGGACTTACAATGAGCAGTTCTTC.